The 21 T cell receptor beta chains presented below share a single source sample, sequenced in a study of T cells after yellow fever vaccination. TCRdb itself ran the 5' RACE reads through MiXCR, one entry per CDR3 protein. This sample has a few hundred thousand distinct CDR3 sequences, with about 19% found just once. Sequences were derived from PBMCs, sampled before the yellow fever booster vaccination. All receptors come from a man younger than 30 who received the YFV17D yellow fever vaccine.

This clonotype came up a few times. This chain joins TRBV7-2 and TRBJ2-1; TRBD2 might be the D (5 bases). Germline CDR1 reads SGHTA; CDR2 reads FQGNSA. This CDR3 spans 13 amino acids. The ends were cut back, 5 bases at V and 10 bases at J, with 15 bases in the middle. CDR3 coding DNA: TGTGCCAGCAGCCCGATACTGAGAGGGGAGCAGTTCTTC. Its protein is CASSPILRGEQFF.

This clonotype showed up just a few times. This sequence joins TRBV20-1 and TRBJ2-3; weak D call: TRBD1 (6 bases). This CDR3 has 12 amino acids. The germline CDR1 and CDR2 sequences are DFQATT and SNEGSKA (reference sequence). V lost 2 bases and J 7 bases, leaving 10 bases between the germline ends. In DNA form, the CDR3 reads TGCAGTGCTAGACAGGGGACATATACGCAGTATTTT. It codes for CSARQGTYTQYF.

This chain uses TRBV12-3 or TRBV12-4 with TRBJ2-5, with TRBD1 matching over 9 bases. Losses at the gene ends were 1 base for V and 3 bases for J; bases not matched to a gene: 9. The CDR3 is 17 residues long. The CDR3 region has the DNA TGTGCCAGCAGTTTAGAAGCTCTAACAGGGGGCAAAGAGACCCAGTACTTC. As protein: CASSLEALTGGKETQYF.

This chain connects TRBV4-2 to TRBJ2-1; 11 nucleotides align to TRBD2. Germline-derived CDR1 and CDR2 are LGHNA and YNFKEQ. V shed 1 base and J 0 bases; nucleotides not matched to a gene: 11. This CDR3 comprises 20 residues. As DNA, the CDR3 is TGTGCCAGCAGCCAAGTAATGGCTAGCGGGGGGCTGAGCTCCTACAATGAGCAGTTCTTC. Amino acids: CASSQVMASGGLSSYNEQFF.

The rearrangement links TRBV27 to TRBJ1-5; D uncertain. The V gene lost 5 bases and the J gene lost 7 bases, with 12 bases spanning the gap. This CDR3 has 13 amino acids. The germline CDR1 and CDR2 sequences are MNHEY and SMNVEV (reference sequence). The CDR3 region has the DNA TGTGCCAGCAGTCCTGCCGAGGGACAGCCCCAGCATTTT. It is translated as CASSPAEGQPQHF.

The chain joins TRBV7-9 to TRBJ1-2; the match to TRBD1 covers 8 bases. The ends lost 3 bases at V and 6 bases at J; junction bases unmatched: 3. From germline, CDR1 is SEHNR and CDR2 FQNEAQ (reference sequence). The CDR3 consists of 13 residues. The CDR3 reads CASSLTGVDGYTF. As DNA, the CDR3 is TGTGCCAGCAGCTTGACAGGGGTGGATGGCTACACCTTC.

The chain carries TRBV4-1 and TRBJ2-7; weak D call: TRBD2 (6 bases). The CDR3 has 15 amino acids. Germline assignment: CDR1 MGHRA and CDR2 YSYEKL. Trimming left V 3 bases short and J 2 bases short, with 14 bases between. As DNA, the CDR3 is TGCGCCAGCAGCCACCCGACCGGGGGTACCTACGAGCAGTACTTC. Translated: CASSHPTGGTYEQYF.

This clonotype turned up a few times. The rearrangement uses TRBV12-3 or TRBV12-4 and TRBJ2-2, with 9 bases that match TRBD2. The J segment lost 1 base and the V segment lost 6 bases, leaving 6 bases of the junction unmatched. The CDR3 loop spans 16 amino acids. The CDR3 is CASRSRLAVNTGELFF. CDR3 DNA: TGTGCCAGCAGGTCACGACTAGCGGTGAACACCGGGGAGCTGTTTTTT.

The chain links TRBV3-1 to TRBJ1-1; no clear D. The CDR3 has 13 amino acids. The V end lost 5 bases, the J end lost 1 base, and 8 bases lay between the germline ends. CDR1 is LGHDT, CDR2 YNNKEL, per germline (reference sequence). CDR3 sequence: CASSRYRNTEAFF. In DNA form, the CDR3 reads TGTGCCAGCAGCAGGTATCGGAACACTGAAGCTTTCTTT. The full variable domain, its missing parts supplied by reference TRBV3-1 and TRBJ1-1, is DTAVSQTPKYLVTQMGNDKSIKCEQNLGHDTMYWYKQDSKKFLKIMFSYNNKELIINETVPNRFSPKSPDKAHLNLHINSLELGDSAVYFCASSRYRNTEAFFGQGTRLTVV.

The rearrangement links TRBV5-6 to TRBJ1-5; the match to TRBD1 covers 8 bases. Germline CDR1 and CDR2: SGHDT and YYEEEE. The CDR3 totals 14 residues. V gave up 3 bases and J gave up 8 bases; unmatched junction bases: 7. CDR3 protein: CASSSDRGLEPQHF. CDR3 nucleotide sequence: TGTGCCAGCAGCTCTGACAGGGGATTGGAGCCCCAGCATTTT.

This clonotype was found a few times. This chain uses TRBV12-3 or TRBV12-4 with TRBJ1-1; D is unresolved. The CDR3 length is 14 residues. V was clipped by 4 bases and J by 0 bases, with 9 bases between them. The CDR3: CASSSRRMNTEAFF. In nucleotides, the CDR3 is TGTGCCAGCAGTTCTCGACGGATGAACACTGAAGCTTTCTTT.

This clonotype was seen only a few times. The rearrangement links TRBV4-1 to TRBJ2-7; TRBD2 might be the D (5 bases). CDR1 MGHRA and CDR2 YSYEKL come from the germline V gene. The V gene lost 3 bases and the J gene lost 6 bases, with 12 bases spanning the gap. The CDR3 totals 13 residues. CDR3 loop: CASSQNTRGEQYF. CDR3 sequence (DNA): TGCGCCAGCAGCCAGAATACCCGGGGCGAGCAGTACTTC.

This chain uses TRBV30 with TRBJ1-6, with D unclear. The CDR3 runs to 11 residues. In germline, CDR1 is GTSNPN, CDR2 SVGIG (reference sequence). Trimming cost V 2 bases and J 7 bases, with 3 bases left between them. The CDR3 loop reads CAWSINSPLHF. The CDR3 DNA reads TGTGCCTGGAGTATAAATTCACCCCTCCACTTT.

This clonotype appeared a few times. The chain links TRBV5-1 to TRBJ2-3; a weak D match, TRBD1 (6 bases). Germline V gene lookup returns CDR1 SGHRS and CDR2 YFSETQ. Trimming cost V 7 bases and J 0 bases, with 12 bases left between them. This CDR3 has 14 residues. The CDR3 loop is CASLDSQSTDTQYF. Written as DNA, the CDR3 is TGCGCCAGCCTGGACAGCCAAAGCACAGATACGCAGTATTTT.

The gene calls are TRBV5-1 and TRBJ2-1, with 14 bases aligning to TRBD2. Unmatched junction bases numbered 9, after V lost 4 bases and J lost 12 bases. The CDR3 covers 15 residues. The germline CDR1 and CDR2 sequences are SGHRS and YFSETQ. Written as DNA, the CDR3 is TGCGCCAGCAGCCTGGGACTAGCGGGGGTTGTGTTGCAGTTCTTC. Amino acid sequence: CASSLGLAGVVLQFF.

This clonotype was seen a few times. The rearrangement uses TRBV7-6 and TRBJ1-5; D perhaps matches TRBD1 (5 bases). Germline V gives CDR1 SGHVS, CDR2 FNYEAQ. The CDR3 is 14 amino acids. Between the trimmed V and J ends, which lost 1 base and 4 bases, there was a span of 8 bases. The CDR3 region has the DNA TGTGCCAGCAGCTTAGGGGGGGTGAATCAGCCCCAGCATTTT. Translation gives CASSLGGVNQPQHF.

The chain carries TRBV5-1 and TRBJ2-3; D is unclear. The germline V gene encodes CDR1 SGHRS and CDR2 YFSETQ. The V end was cut by 1 base, the J end by 8 bases, with 11 bases between. The CDR3 contains 13 residues. For the CDR3, the DNA is TGCGCCAGCAGCTTGCCCGCCCCGGGTACGCAGTATTTT. This encodes CASSLPAPGTQYF.

J is TRBJ2-7 and V is TRBV7-2; D gene uncertain. The germline CDR1 and CDR2 sequences are SGHTA and FQGNSA. This CDR3 spans 13 amino acids. Between the trimmed V and J ends, which lost 1 base and 6 bases, there was a span of 10 bases. The CDR3 region has the DNA TGTGCCAGCAGCTTAGACTACTCCCTCGAGCAGTACTTC. This sequence encodes CASSLDYSLEQYF.

This rearrangement joins TRBV7-2 to TRBJ1-5; no clear D. The V gene's germline CDR1 is SGHTA and CDR2 FQGNSA. This CDR3 is built from 16 residues. Trimming took 1 base from V and 2 from J, leaving 12 bases between them. Here the CDR3 DNA reads TGTGCCAGCAGCTTAGTTGGGTCCTCGCGCAATCAGCCCCAGCATTTT. It translates to CASSLVGSSRNQPQHF.

This clonotype was observed once. The rearrangement uses TRBV10-1 and TRBJ1-6; TRBD1 matches 10 bases. In germline, CDR1 is WNHNN, CDR2 SYGVQD (reference sequence). The CDR3 consists of 14 residues. J was trimmed by 10 bases and V by 6 bases; bases with no gene match: 6. This chain's CDR3 is CASSVGTGDSPLHF. The CDR3 region has the DNA TGCGCCAGCAGCGTGGGGACAGGGGACTCACCCCTCCACTTT.

The CDR3 sequence is CSARQTGTGIYGYTF. The CDR3 bases are TGCAGTGCTCGACAAACCGGGACAGGGATATATGGCTACACCTTC. The V and J genes are TRBV20-1 and TRBJ1-2, with 9 nucleotides matching TRBD1. Germline assignment: CDR1 DFQATT and CDR2 SNEGSKA (reference sequence). Trimming at V came to 5 bases and at J to 5 bases, leaving 12 bases not matched to a gene. This CDR3 comprises 15 residues.